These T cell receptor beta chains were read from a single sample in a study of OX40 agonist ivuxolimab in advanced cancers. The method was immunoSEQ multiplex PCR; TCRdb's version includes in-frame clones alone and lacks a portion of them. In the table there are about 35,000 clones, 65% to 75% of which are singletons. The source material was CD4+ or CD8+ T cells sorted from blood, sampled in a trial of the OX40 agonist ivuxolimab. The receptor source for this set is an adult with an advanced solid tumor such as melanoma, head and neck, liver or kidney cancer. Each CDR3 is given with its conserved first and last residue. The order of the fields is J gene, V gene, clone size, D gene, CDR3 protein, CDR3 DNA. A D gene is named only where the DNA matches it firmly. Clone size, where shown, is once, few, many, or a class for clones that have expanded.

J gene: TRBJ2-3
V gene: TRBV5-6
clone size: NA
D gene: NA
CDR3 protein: CASSLDGPYTDTQYF
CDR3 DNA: TGTGCCAGCAGCTTAGACGGGCCATACACAGATACGCAGTATTTT

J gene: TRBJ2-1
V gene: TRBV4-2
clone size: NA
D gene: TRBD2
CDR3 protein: CASSHAGTSGYNEQFF
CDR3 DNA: TGTGCCAGCAGCCACGCCGGGACTAGCGGGTACAATGAGCAGTTCTTC

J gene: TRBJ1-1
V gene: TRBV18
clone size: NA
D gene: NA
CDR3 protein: CASSPRGLGTEAFF
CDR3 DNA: TGTGCCAGCTCACCTAGGGGGTTGGGCACTGAAGCTTTCTTT

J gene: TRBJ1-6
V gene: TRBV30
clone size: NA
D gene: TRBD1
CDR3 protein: CAWSGDSIEKPLHF
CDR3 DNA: TGTGCCTGGTCGGGGGACAGCATTGAAAAACCCCTCCACTTT

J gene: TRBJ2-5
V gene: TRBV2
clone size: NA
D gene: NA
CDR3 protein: CASSGNSRGETQYF
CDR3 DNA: TGTGCCAGCAGTGGAAACAGTAGAGGAGAGACCCAGTACTTC

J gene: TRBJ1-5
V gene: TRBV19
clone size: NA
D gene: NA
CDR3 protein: CASTPIGREGQPQHF
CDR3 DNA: TGTGCCAGTACTCCGATCGGTAGGGAAGGGCAGCCCCAGCATTTT

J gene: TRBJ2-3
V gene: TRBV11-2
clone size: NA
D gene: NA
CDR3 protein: CASSLAATSTDTQYF
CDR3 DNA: TGTGCCAGCAGCTTAGCGGCAACTAGCACAGATACGCAGTATTTT

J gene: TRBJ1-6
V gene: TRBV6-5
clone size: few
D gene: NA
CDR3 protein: CASSYREGSPLHF
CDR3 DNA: TGTGCCAGCAGTTACAGGGAGGGCTCACCCCTCCACTTT

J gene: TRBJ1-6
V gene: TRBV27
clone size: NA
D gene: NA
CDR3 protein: CASRNKQGYYNSPLHF
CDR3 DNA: TGTGCCAGCCGAAATAAACAGGGTTATTATAATTCACCCCTCCACTTT

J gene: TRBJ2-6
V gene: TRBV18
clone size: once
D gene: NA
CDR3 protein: CASSPTGISGANVLTF
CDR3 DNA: TGTGCCAGCTCACCCACAGGGATCTCTGGGGCCAACGTCCTGACTTTC

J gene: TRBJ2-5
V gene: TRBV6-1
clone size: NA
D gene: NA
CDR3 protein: CASTPRALQETQYF
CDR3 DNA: TGTGCCAGCACCCCTCGGGCCCTACAAGAGACCCAGTACTTC

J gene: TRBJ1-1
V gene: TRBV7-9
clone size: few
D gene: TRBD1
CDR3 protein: CASSSFQGQGRSEAFF
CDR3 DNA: TGTGCCAGCAGCTCGTTTCAGGGACAGGGGAGGTCTGAAGCTTTCTTT

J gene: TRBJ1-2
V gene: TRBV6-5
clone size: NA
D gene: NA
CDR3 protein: CASSSRVGSGGYTF
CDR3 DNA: TGTGCCAGCAGTTCACGAGTGGGTTCCGGTGGCTACACCTTC

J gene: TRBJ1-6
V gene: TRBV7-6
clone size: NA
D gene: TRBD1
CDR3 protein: CASSLGGQGSGSPLHF
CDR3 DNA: TGTGCCAGCAGCTTAGGGGGACAGGGGTCCGGTTCACCCCTCCACTTT

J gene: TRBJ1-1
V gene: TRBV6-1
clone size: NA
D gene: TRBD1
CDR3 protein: CASVRQGGNTEAFF
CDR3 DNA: TGTGCCAGCGTTCGGCAGGGGGGGAACACTGAAGCTTTCTTT

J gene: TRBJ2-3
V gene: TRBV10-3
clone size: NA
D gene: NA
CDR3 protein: CAISDTGTDTQYF
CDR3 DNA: TGTGCCATCAGTGATACAGGCACAGATACGCAGTATTTT

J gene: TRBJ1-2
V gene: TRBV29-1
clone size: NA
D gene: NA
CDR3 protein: CSVEDRPAYGYTF
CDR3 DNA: TGCAGCGTTGAAGACAGACCTGCCTATGGCTACACCTTC

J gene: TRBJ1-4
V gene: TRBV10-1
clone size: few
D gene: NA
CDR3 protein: CASSRTFGEKLFF
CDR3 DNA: TGCGCCAGCAGTCGAACCTTCGGGGAAAAACTGTTTTTT

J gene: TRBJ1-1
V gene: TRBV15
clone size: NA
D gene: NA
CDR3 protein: CATSSYSTEDYTEAFF
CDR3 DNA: TGTGCCACCAGCAGTTACTCGACGGAGGATTACACTGAAGCTTTCTTT

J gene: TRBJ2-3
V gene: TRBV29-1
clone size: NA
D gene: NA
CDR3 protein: CSVDGGIHLSTDTQYF
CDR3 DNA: TGCAGCGTTGATGGAGGGATACACCTTAGCACAGATACGCAGTATTTT

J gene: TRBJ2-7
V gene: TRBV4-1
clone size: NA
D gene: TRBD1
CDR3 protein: CASSQQGDRTYEQYF
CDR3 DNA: TGCGCCAGCAGCCAACAGGGGGACAGAACCTACGAGCAGTACTTC

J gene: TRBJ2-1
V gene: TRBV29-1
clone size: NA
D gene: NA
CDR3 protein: CSGGDNYNEQFF
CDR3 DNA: TGCAGCGGAGGGGACAACTACAATGAGCAGTTCTTC

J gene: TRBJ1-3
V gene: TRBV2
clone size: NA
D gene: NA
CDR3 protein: CASRRSGDVSGNTIYF
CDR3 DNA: TGTGCCAGTAGAAGGTCGGGGGACGTCTCTGGAAACACCATATATTTT

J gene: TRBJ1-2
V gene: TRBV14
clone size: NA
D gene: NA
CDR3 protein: CASSQGGNGYTF
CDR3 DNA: TGTGCCAGCAGCCAAGGAGGGAATGGCTACACCTTC

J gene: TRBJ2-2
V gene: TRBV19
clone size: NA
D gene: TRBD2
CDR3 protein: CASSMDRGVTGELFF
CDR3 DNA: TGTGCCAGTAGTATGGATCGGGGGGTTACCGGGGAGCTGTTTTTT

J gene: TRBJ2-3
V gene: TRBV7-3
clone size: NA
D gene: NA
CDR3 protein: CASSAGVSTDTQYF
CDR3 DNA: TGTGCCAGCAGCGCAGGGGTCAGCACAGATACGCAGTATTTT

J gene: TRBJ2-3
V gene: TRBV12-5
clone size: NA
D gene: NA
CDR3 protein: CASGLITDTQYF
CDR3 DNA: TGTGCTAGTGGTTTGATAACAGATACGCAGTATTTT

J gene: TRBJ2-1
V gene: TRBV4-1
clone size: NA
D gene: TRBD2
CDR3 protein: CASSHGLAGSNEQFF
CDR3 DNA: TGCGCCAGCAGCCATGGACTAGCGGGGAGCAATGAGCAGTTCTTC

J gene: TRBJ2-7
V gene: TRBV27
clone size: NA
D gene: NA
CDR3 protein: CASSLFAQVPYEQYF
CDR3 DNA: TGTGCCAGCAGTTTATTTGCCCAGGTTCCCTACGAGCAGTACTTC

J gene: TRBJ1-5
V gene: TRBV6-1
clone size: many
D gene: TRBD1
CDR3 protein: CASSPDRGMHQPQHF
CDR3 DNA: TGTGCCAGCAGTCCCGACAGGGGGATGCATCAGCCCCAGCATTTT

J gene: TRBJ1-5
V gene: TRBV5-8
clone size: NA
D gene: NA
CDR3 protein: CASTSFGFSNQPQHF
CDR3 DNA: TGTGCCAGCACGTCTTTCGGGTTTAGCAATCAGCCCCAGCATTTT

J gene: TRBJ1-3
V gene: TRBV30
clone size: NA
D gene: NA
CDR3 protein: CAWSWDTRNTIYF
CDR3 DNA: TGTGCCTGGAGCTGGGACACCCGAAACACCATATATTTT

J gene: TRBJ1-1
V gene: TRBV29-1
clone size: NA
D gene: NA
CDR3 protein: CSVILMNTEAFF
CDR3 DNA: TGCAGCGTTATCCTGATGAACACTGAAGCTTTCTTT

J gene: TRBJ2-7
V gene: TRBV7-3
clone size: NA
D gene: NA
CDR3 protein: CAGSLNRPPSREQYF
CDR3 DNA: TGTGCCGGCAGCTTAAATCGGCCTCCCTCGCGGGAGCAGTACTTC

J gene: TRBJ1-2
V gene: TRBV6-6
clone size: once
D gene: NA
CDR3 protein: CASSLGHLYGYTF
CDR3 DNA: TGTGCCAGCAGTTTGGGACACCTCTATGGCTACACCTTC

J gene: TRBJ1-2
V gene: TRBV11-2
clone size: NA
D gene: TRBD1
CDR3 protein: CASSSGLGQGQSYTF
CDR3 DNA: TGTGCCAGCAGTTCAGGACTAGGACAGGGGCAAAGCTACACCTTC

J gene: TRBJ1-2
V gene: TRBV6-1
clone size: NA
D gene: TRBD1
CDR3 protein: CASRFPGQGADGYTF
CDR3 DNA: TGTGCCAGCAGGTTTCCGGGACAGGGGGCGGATGGCTACACCTTC

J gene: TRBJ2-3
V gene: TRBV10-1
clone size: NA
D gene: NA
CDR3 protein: CASSALAPTDTQYF
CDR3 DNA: TGCGCCAGCAGTGCGTTGGCTCCCACAGATACGCAGTATTTT

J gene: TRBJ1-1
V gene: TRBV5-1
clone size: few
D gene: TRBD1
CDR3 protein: CASRQRQGKAFF
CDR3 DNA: TGCGCCAGCCGCCAACGACAGGGCAAAGCTTTCTTT

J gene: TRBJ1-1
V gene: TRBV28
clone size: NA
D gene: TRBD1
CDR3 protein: CASKSDRGINGYAFF
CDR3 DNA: TGTGCCAGCAAATCGGACAGGGGAATAAATGGATACGCTTTCTTT

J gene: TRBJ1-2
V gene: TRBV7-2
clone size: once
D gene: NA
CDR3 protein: CASSLGPEGSYGYTF
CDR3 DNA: TGTGCCAGCAGCTTGGGACCAGAGGGGTCCTATGGCTACACCTTC

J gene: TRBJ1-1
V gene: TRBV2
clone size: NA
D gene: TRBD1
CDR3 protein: CASTQIGGGTEAFF
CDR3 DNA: TGTGCCAGCACCCAAATAGGGGGCGGAACTGAAGCTTTCTTT